The present T cell receptor beta chain was sequenced within a study of blood T cells in healthy people across ages. Study conclusions and caveats: Higher naive T cell percentage went strongly together with higher TCR beta diversity. Per million T cells, TCR beta diversity dropped about linearly as age rose.

About this clonotype itself: The antigen remains unidentified.

Using a J-beta primer mix together with a sample-barcoded 5' primer, a second PCR was run for about 6 to 12 cycles. TCRdb independently ran MiXCR on the 5' RACE reads; one entry per CDR3 protein. The repertoire holds roughly 1.5 million distinct CDR3 sequences, with approximately 43% as singletons. The CDR3 loop spans 12 amino acids. In germline, CDR1 is MDHEN, CDR2 SYDVKM. Trimming stripped 4 bases from V and 11 bases from J, with 14 bases between. The receptor was isolated from a woman between 18 and 29 years old in good health. This chain uses TRBV28 with TRBJ2-5, with a tentative D call TRBD2 (5 bases). The sample was blood. Written as DNA, the CDR3 is TGTGCCAGCAGTTACGGTGGAGGCGTGCAGTACTTC. Its protein is CASSYGGGVQYF.